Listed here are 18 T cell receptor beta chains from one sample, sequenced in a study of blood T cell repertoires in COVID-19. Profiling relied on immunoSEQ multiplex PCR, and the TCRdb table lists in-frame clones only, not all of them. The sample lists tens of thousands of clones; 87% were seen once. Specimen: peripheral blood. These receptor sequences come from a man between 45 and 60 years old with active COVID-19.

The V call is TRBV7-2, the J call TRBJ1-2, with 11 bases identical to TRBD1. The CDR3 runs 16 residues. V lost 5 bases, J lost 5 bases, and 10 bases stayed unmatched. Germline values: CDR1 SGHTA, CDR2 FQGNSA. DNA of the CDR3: TGTGCCAGCAGCCTACACGGACAGGGGGCGCGGTATGGCTACACCTTC. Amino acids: CASSLHGQGARYGYTF.

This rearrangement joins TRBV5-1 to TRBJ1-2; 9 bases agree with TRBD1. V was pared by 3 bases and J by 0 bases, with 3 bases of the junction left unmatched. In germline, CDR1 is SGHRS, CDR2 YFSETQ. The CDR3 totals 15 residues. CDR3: CASSWGQGANYGYTF. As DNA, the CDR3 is TGCGCCAGCAGCTGGGGACAGGGCGCTAACTATGGCTACACCTTC.

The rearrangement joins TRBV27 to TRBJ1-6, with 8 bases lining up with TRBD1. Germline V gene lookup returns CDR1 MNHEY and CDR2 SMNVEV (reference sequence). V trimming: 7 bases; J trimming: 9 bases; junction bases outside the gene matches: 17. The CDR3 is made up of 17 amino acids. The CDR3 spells CASTRGEMLQGGSPLHF. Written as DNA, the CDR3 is TGTGCCAGCACCCGGGGGGAGATGTTACAGGGGGGTTCACCCCTCCACTTT.

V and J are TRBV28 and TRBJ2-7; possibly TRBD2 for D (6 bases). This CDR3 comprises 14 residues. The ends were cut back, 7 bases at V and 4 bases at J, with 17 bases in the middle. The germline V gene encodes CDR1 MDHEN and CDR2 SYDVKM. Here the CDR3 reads CASTLGGYSYEQYF. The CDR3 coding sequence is TGTGCCAGCACCCTAGGAGGGTACAGTTACGAGCAGTACTTC.

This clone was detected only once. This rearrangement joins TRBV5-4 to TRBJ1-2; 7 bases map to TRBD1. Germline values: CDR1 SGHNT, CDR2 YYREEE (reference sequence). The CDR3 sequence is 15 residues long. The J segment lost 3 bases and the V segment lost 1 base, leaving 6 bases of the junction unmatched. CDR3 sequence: CASSLKATGDYGYTF. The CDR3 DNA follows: TGTGCCAGCAGCTTGAAGGCCACAGGGGACTATGGCTACACCTTC.

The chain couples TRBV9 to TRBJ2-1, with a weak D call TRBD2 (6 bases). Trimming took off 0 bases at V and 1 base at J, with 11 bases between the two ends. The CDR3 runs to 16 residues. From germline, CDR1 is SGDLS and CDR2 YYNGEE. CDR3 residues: CASSVGGRGSYNEQFF. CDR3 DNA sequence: TGTGCCAGCAGCGTAGGTGGACGGGGGTCCTACAATGAGCAGTTCTTC.

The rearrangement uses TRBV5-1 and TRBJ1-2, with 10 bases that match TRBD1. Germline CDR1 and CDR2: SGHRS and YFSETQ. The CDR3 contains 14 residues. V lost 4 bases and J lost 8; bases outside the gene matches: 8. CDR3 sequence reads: CASSVGQGEDGYTF. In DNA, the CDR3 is TGCGCCAGCAGCGTAGGACAGGGGGAGGACGGCTACACCTTC.

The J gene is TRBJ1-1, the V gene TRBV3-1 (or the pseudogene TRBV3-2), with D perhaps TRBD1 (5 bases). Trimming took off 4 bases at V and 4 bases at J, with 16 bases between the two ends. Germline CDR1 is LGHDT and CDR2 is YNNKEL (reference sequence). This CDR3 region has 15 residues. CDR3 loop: CASSPGTTGGTEAFF. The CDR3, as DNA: TGTGCCAGCAGCCCTGGGACTACGGGAGGCACTGAAGCTTTCTTT.

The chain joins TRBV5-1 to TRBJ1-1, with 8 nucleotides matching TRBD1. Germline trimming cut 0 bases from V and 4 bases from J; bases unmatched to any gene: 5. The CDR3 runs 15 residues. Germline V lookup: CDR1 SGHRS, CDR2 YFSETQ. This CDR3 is CASSLAQTGGTEAFF. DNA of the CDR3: TGCGCCAGCAGCTTGGCCCAAACAGGGGGCACTGAAGCTTTCTTT.

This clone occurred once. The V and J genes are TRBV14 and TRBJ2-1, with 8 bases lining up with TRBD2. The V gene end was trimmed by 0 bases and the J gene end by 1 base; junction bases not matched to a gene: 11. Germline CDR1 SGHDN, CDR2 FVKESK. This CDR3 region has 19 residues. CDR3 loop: CASSQDPRLAFRSYNEQFF. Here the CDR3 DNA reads TGTGCCAGCAGCCAAGATCCCCGACTAGCGTTTAGGTCCTACAATGAGCAGTTCTTC.

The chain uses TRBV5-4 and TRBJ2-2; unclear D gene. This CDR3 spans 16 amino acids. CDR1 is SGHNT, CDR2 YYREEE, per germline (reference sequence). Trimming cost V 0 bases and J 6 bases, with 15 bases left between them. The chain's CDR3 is CASSLEARIPPGELFF. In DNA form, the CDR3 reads TGTGCCAGCAGCTTGGAGGCTAGAATTCCCCCCGGGGAGCTGTTTTTT.

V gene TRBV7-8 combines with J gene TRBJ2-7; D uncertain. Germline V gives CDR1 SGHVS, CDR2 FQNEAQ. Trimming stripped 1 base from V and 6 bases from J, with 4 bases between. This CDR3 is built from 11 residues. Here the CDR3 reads CASSLDSEQYF. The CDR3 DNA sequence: TGTGCCAGCAGCTTAGATAGCGAGCAGTACTTC.

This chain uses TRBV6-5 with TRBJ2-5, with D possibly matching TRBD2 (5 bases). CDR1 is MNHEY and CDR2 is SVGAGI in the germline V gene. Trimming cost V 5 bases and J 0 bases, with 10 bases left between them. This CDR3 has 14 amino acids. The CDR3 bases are TGTGCCAGCAGTCCGGACTGGTACCAAGAGACCCAGTACTTC. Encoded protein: CASSPDWYQETQYF.

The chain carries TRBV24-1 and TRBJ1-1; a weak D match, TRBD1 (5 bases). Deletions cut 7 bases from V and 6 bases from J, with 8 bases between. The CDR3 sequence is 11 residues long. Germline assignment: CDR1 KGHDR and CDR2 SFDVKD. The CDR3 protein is CATSQGAEAFF. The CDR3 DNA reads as TGTGCCACCAGCCAGGGTGCTGAAGCTTTCTTT.

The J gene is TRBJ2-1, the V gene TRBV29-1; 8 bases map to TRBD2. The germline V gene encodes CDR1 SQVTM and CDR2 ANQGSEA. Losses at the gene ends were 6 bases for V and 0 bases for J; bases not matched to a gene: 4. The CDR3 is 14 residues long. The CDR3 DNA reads TGCAGCGTCTCCGGGACTAGCTCCTACAATGAGCAGTTCTTC. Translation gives CSVSGTSSYNEQFF.

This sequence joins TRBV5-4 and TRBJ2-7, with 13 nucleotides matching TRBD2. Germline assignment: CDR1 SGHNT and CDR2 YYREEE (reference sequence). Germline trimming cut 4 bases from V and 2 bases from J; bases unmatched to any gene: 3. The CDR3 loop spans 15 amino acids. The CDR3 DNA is TGTGCCAGCAGCACAACTAGCGGGAGGGCCTACGAGCAGTACTTC. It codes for CASSTTSGRAYEQYF.

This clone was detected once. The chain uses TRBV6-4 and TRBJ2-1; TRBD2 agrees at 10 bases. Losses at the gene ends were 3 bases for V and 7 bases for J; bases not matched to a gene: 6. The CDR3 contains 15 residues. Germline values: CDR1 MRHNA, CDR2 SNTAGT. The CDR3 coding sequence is TGTGCCAGCAGTGAAGGGCTAGCGGGAGTTAATGAGCAGTTCTTC. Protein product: CASSEGLAGVNEQFF.

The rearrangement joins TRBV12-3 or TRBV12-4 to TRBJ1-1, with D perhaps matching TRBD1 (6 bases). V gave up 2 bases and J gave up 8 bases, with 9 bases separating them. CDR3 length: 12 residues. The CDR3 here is CASSLKQGEAFF. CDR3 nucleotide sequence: TGTGCCAGCAGTTTAAAACAGGGCGAAGCTTTCTTT.